This TCR beta chain was captured in a study of OX40 agonist ivuxolimab in advanced cancers. Repertoires were generated with immunoSEQ multiplex PCR, while TCRdb's copy carries only in-frame clones and drops some. The sample has 53,000 or so clones, 70% to 90% seen once. Germline values: CDR1 SGHRS, CDR2 YFSETQ. The V end was cut by 5 bases, the J end by 2 bases, with 15 bases between. The CDR3 totals 15 residues. Broader study findings: CD4+ and CD8+ T cells in blood underwent clonal expansion by week 6 at 0.1 to 3.0 mg/kg.

Details on this clone: Its antigen remains unknown.

The clonotype originates from an adult with an advanced solid tumor such as melanoma, head and neck, liver or kidney cancer. The rearrangement uses TRBV5-1 and TRBJ2-3; the D gene is possibly TRBD1 (5 bases). The sample was CD4+ or CD8+ T cells sorted from blood, taken in a trial of the OX40 agonist ivuxolimab. The CDR3 sequence is CASSLQGSLTDTQYF. CDR3 DNA sequence: TGCGCCAGCAGTCTCCAGGGCTCTCTCACAGATACGCAGTATTTT.